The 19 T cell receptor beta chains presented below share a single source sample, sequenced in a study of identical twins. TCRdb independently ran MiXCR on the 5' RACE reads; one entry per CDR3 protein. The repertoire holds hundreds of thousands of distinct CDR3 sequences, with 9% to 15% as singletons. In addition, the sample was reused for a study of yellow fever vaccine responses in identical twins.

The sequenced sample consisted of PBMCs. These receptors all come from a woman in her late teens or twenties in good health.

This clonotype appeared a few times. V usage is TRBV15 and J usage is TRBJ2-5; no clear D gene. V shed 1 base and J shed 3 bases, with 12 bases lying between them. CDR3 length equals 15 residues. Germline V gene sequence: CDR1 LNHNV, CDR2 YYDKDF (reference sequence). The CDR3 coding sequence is TGTGCCACCAGCAGAGTCCCCGGAACCAAAGAGACCCAGTACTTC. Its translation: CATSRVPGTKETQYF.

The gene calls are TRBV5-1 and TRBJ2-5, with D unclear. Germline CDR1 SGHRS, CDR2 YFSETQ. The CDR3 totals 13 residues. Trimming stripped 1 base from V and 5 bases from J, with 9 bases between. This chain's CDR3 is CASSLRHLETQYF. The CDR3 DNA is TGCGCCAGCAGCTTGCGACATTTGGAGACCCAGTACTTC.

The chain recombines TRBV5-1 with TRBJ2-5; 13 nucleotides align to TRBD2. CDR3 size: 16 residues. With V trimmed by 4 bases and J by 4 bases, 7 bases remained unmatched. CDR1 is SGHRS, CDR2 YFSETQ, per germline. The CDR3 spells CASSRRGTSGIETQYF. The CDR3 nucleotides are TGCGCCAGCAGCCGGAGGGGGACTAGCGGGATAGAGACCCAGTACTTC.

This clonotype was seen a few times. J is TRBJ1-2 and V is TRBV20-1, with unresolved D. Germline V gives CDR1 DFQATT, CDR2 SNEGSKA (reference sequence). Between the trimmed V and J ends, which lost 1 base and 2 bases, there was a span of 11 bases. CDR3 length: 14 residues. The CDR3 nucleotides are TGCAGTGCTAGAGGTCACAGCCAAAACTATGGCTACACCTTC. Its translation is CSARGHSQNYGYTF.

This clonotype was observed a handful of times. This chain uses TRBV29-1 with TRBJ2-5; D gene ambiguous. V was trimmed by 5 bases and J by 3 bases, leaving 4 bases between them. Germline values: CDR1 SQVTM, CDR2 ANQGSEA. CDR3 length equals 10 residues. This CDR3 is CSVRKETQYF. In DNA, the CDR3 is TGCAGCGTTCGGAAAGAGACCCAGTACTTC.

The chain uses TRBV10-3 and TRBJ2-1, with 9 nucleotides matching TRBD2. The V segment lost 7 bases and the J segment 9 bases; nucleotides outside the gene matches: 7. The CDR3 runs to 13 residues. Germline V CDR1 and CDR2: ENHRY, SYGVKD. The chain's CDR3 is CAIMREGRGEQFF. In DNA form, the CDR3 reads TGTGCCATCATGCGGGAGGGCCGGGGTGAGCAGTTCTTC.

The CDR3 DNA follows: TGCAGTGCTAGAGGTACAGGAGAGTATGGCTACACCTTC. Translated, it gives CSARGTGEYGYTF. V is TRBV20-1 and J is TRBJ1-2, with a tentative D call TRBD1 (5 bases). Germline values: CDR1 DFQATT, CDR2 SNEGSKA (reference sequence). This CDR3 has 13 amino acids. V lost 1 base to trimming and J lost 5 bases, with 11 bases between them.

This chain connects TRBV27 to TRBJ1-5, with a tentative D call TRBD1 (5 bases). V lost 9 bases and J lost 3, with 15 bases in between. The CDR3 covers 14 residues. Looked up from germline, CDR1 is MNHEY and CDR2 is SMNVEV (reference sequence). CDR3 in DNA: TGTGCCAGTGGCCTCGCCAGGGTCAATCAGCCCCAGCATTTT. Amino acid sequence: CASGLARVNQPQHF.

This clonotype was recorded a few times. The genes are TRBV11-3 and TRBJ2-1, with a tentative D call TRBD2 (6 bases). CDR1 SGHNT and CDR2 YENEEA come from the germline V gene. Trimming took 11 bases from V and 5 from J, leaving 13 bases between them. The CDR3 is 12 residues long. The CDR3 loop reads CAGGTDDNEQFF. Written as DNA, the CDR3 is TGTGCCGGGGGGACGGATGACAATGAGCAGTTCTTC.

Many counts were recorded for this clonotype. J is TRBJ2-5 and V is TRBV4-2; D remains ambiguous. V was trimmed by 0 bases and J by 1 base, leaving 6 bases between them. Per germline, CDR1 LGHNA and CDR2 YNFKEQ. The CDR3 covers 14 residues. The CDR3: CASSQERIQETQYF. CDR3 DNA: TGTGCCAGCAGCCAAGAGCGGATCCAAGAGACCCAGTACTTC.

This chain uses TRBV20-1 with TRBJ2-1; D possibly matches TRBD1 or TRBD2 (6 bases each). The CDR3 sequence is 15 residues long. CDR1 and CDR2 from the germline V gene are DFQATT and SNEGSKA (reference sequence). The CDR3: CRAGRGAGSYNEQFF. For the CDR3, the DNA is TGCAGGGCTGGTAGGGGGGCAGGATCCTACAATGAGCAGTTCTTC.

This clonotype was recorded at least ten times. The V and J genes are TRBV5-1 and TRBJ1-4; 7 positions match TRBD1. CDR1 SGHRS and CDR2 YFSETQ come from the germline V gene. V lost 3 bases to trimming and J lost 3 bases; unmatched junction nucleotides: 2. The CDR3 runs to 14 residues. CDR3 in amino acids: CASSSGTANEKLFF. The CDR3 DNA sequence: TGCGCCAGCAGCTCCGGGACAGCTAATGAAAAACTGTTTTTT.

CDR3 nucleotides: TGTGCCAGCCTTGGAAAATACAACTATGGCTACACCTTC. Encoded protein: CASLGKYNYGYTF. The V and J genes are TRBV28 and TRBJ1-2; D is undetermined. CDR1 is MDHEN and CDR2 is SYDVKM in the germline V gene. The CDR3 sequence is 13 residues long. Trimming took 8 bases from V and 2 from J, leaving 12 bases between them.

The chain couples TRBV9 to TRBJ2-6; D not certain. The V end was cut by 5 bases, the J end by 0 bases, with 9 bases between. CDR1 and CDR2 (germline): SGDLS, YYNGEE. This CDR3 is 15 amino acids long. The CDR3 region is CASSPDLSGANVLTF. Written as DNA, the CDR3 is TGTGCCAGCAGTCCTGACCTCTCTGGGGCCAACGTCCTGACTTTC.

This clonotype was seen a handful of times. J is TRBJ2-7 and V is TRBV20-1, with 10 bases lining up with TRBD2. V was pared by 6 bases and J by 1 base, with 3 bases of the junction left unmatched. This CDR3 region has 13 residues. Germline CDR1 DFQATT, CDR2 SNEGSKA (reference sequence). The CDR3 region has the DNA TGCAGTGCCTTAGCGGGGGGATCCTACGAGCAGTACGTC. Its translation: CSALAGGSYEQYV.

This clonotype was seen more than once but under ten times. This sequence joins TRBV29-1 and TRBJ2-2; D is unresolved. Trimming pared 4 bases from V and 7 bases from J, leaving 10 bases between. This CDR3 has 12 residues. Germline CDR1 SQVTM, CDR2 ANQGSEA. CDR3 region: CSVVIGFGELFF. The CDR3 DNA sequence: TGCAGCGTTGTAATCGGGTTCGGGGAGCTGTTTTTT.

As DNA, the CDR3 is TGTGCCAGCAGTCGTACAACAGGGTCCCCCGAAGCTTTCTTT. It specifies CASSRTTGSPEAFF. The chain has TRBV6-1 and TRBJ1-1, with D possibly TRBD1 on 6 matching bases. This CDR3 region has 14 residues. V lost 5 bases, J lost 8 bases, and 18 bases lay in between. The germline V gene has CDR1 MNHNS and CDR2 SASEGT.

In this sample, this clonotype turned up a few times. The CDR3 region is CASSYSRANTEAFF. The CDR3, as DNA: TGTGCCAGCAGTTACTCGAGGGCGAACACTGAAGCTTTCTTT. V usage is TRBV6-5 and J usage is TRBJ1-1, with no clear D. In germline, CDR1 is MNHEY, CDR2 SVGAGI. V was pared by 0 bases and J by 1 base, with 6 bases between. The CDR3 covers 14 residues.

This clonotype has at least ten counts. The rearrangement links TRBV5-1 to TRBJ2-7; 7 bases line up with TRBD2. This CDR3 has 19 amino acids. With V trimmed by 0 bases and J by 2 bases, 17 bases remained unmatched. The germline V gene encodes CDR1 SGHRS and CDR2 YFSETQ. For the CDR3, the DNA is TGCGCCAGCAGCTTGGCCTTTCTTGCTGGGCCTAGCGGTGCCTACGAGCAGTACTTC. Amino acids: CASSLAFLAGPSGAYEQYF.